This TCR beta chain was recorded in a study of OX40 agonist ivuxolimab in advanced cancers. With respect to the entire study: The costimulatory receptor OX40 (CD134) was targeted by ivuxolimab, a fully human IgG2 agonistic monoclonal antibody. Intravenous ivuxolimab was administered to patients every 2 weeks at six dose levels: 0.01, 0.1, 0.3, 1.5, 3 and 10 mg/kg. Of the approximately 50 patients in dose escalation, about 20 had hepatocellular carcinoma, some 15 had melanoma, 9 had renal cell carcinoma and 9 had head and neck cancer. In the dose-escalation cohort, more than 80% of patients were male, and the mean age was roughly 60 years with a range of about 20 to 90. Patients were allowed to have had prior anti-PD-1, anti-PD-L1 or anti-CTLA-4 therapy, and roughly 40% of the dose-escalation patients had previously received checkpoint inhibitors. Partial responses occurred in three dose-escalation patients: two with cutaneous melanoma and one with hepatocellular carcinoma. The point of sequencing TCRbeta in the periphery was to test whether ivuxolimab changed TCR sequence diversity and drove clonal T-cell expansion. The paper reports the monotherapy dose-escalation portion (N of about 54 patients) of the phase I ivuxolimab trial. General conclusions and limits of the study: In the 0.1-3.0 mg/kg groups, partial responders had among the lowest normalized peripheral clonal expansion, particularly in CD8+ T cells. After ivuxolimab, expanded clones were on average more numerous among CD8+ T cells than among CD4+ T cells. Low levels of normalized T-cell clonal expansion were also seen in some patients who did not respond. At doses of 0.1 to 3.0 mg/kg, clonal expansion of both CD4+ and CD8+ blood T cells was observed from baseline to week 6. The antigen specificity of the clonally expanded peripheral T cells was not determined.

As concerns this clone: Its antigen remains undetermined. The sample holds no much larger clone one base away, and base qualities are not on file.

The trial excluded patients who had a history of autoimmune disease or were on systemic immunosuppression. Peripheral blood for TCR sequencing was collected from all dose cohorts at baseline, on cycle 4 day 1, and on cycle 7 day 1. Samples were obtained from an open-label, multicenter, first-in-human phase I dose-escalation trial of ivuxolimab. Adults with locally advanced or metastatic melanoma, renal cell carcinoma, hepatocellular carcinoma or head and neck squamous cell carcinoma were enrolled in the trial. CD4+ and CD8+ T cells were sorted separately from peripheral blood before TCR sequencing. For sequencing of the TCRbeta CDR3 region, genomic DNA was extracted from the sorted cells. The immunoSEQ Assay was used to sequence the TCRbeta CDR3 regions. The clones in this table, taken by TCRdb from immuneACCESS, are in-frame only. Not every clone is retained; where verified, under half of the shortfall comes from an unresolved V gene, and the cause of the rest is unknown. Within this sample are roughly 89,000 clones, with approximately 90% of them counted one time only. The top ten clonotypes cover 0.33% of the sample.

CDR1 and CDR2 (SGHTA, FQGNSA) derive from the germline V gene. V is trimmed back by 1 base and J by 6 bases, and the junction contains 6 bases that no gene match accounts for. Counted from cysteine to phenylalanine, this CDR3 has 15 amino acids. The CDR3 DNA has 45 bases and is translated from base 1. Recombination joined TRBV7-2 with TRBJ2-1, with TRBD1 identical over 7 junction bases. The sample here was CD4+ or CD8+ T cells sorted from blood, taken in a trial of the OX40 agonist ivuxolimab. This TCR derives from an adult with an advanced solid tumor such as melanoma, head and neck, liver or kidney cancer. The DNA reads as follows: TGTGCCAGCAGCTTAGTCGGGACAGTCGGCAATGAGCAGTTCTTC. This is translated as CASSLVGTVGNEQFF.